The text below deals with one TCR beta chain. V lost 3 bases to trimming and J lost 14 bases, with 20 bases between them. CDR1 MNHNY and CDR2 SVGAGI come from the germline V gene (reference sequence). The length of the CDR3 is 14 residues. This sample was taken from a study of OX40 agonist ivuxolimab in advanced cancers. The method was immunoSEQ multiplex PCR; TCRdb's version includes in-frame clones alone and lacks a portion of them. The table lists some 30,000 clones, 81% of them singletons, with around a fifth in the top ten. J is TRBJ2-1 and V is TRBV6-6; either TRBD1 or TRBD2 may fit D (6 bases each). The sequences come from CD4+ or CD8+ T cells sorted from blood, collected in a trial of the OX40 agonist ivuxolimab. The sequence came from an adult with an advanced solid tumor such as melanoma, head and neck, liver or kidney cancer. The CDR3, as DNA: TGTGCCAGCAGTTATCACAACTCGCCAGGGGAGGAGTTCTTC. This translates into CASSYHNSPGEEFF.